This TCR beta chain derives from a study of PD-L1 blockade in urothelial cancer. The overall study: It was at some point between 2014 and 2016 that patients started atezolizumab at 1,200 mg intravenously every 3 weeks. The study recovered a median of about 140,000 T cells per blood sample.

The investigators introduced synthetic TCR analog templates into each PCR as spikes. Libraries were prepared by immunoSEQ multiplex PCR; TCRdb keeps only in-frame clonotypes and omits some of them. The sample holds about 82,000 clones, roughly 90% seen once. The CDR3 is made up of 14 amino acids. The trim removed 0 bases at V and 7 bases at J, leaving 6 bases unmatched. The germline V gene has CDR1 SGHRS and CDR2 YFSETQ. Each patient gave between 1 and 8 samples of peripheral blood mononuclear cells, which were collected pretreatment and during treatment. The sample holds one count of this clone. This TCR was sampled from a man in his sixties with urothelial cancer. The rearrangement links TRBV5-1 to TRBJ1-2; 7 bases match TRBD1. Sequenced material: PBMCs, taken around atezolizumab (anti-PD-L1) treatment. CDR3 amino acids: CASSLGQGGFGYTF. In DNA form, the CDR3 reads TGCGCCAGCAGCTTGGGACAGGGTGGGTTTGGCTACACCTTC.